The following is a T cell receptor beta chain sequence with its context. The antigen remains undetermined. The data stem from a study of cytomegalovirus exposure and HLA in healthy donors. About the study: Previous work identified roughly 120 million unique TCR beta sequences from 150 million to 200 million T cells. Points from the study as a whole: In an earlier analysis, productive rearrangement rates for most beta V segments clustered near 87% or 30%. Three CMV-associated chains were confirmed in vitro to be specific for CMV antigens. In a later analysis, more than 15,000 TCR beta sequences were associated with HLA alleles at 0.05 false discovery rate.

The primer mix had 60 Vbeta and 13 Jbeta primers. Repertoires were generated with immunoSEQ multiplex PCR, while TCRdb's copy carries only in-frame clones and drops some. The repertoire holds around 130,000 clones, with roughly 79% as singletons. CDR3 length: 18 amino acids. Trimming cost V 1 base and J 6 bases, with 22 bases left between them. Germline CDR1 is KGHSH and CDR2 is LQKENI. V gene TRBV18 combines with J gene TRBJ2-1; weak D call: TRBD2 (6 bases). The clonotype originates from a woman between 40 and 55 years old in good health and CMV-seronegative. Sequenced material: PBMCs. CDR3: CASSPRGDYPREGNEQFF. The CDR3, as DNA: TGTGCCAGCTCACCACGGGGAGATTATCCGCGGGAAGGCAATGAGCAGTTCTTC.